This record covers a single T cell receptor (beta chain). This entry is derived from a study of shared clonotypes between healthy human individuals. The unsorted samples had some 83 million PBMCs used for genomic DNA. Only in-frame clones appear in the TCRdb table, and some are missing; sequencing was by immunoSEQ multiplex PCR. This sample has hundreds of thousands of clones, with roughly 77% found just once. Germline CDR1 reads MNHEY; CDR2 reads SMNVEV (reference sequence). V shed 5 bases and J 1 base; nucleotides not matched to a gene: 4. This CDR3 contains 15 residues. Specimen: PBMCs. The sequence was obtained from a woman in her forties in good health. Some clones in this sample may be carry-over from other donors' samples. The gene calls are TRBV27 and TRBJ2-2, with 7 bases fitting TRBD1. CDR3 nucleotide sequence: TGTGCCAGCAGTGAGTCAGGGGGGAACACCGGGGAGCTGTTTTTT. Protein product: CASSESGGNTGELFF.